This passage covers 20 T cell receptor beta chains from one sample sequenced in a study of cytomegalovirus exposure and HLA in healthy donors. A multiplex PCR was run with 60 Vbeta primers and 13 Jbeta primers. Clones were read by immunoSEQ multiplex PCR, and TCRdb kept only the in-frame ones, dropping some. Of 110,000 to 150,000 clones in the sample, less than 85% were seen once. Sequencing input: PBMCs. Source of these receptors: a woman aged 60-75 years in good health and CMV-seropositive.

The chain combines TRBV27 with TRBJ1-1; D gene ambiguous. The CDR3 spans 13 residues. Germline V gene lookup returns CDR1 MNHEY and CDR2 SMNVEV (reference sequence). Deletions cut 3 bases from V and 3 bases from J, with 8 bases between. This CDR3 reads CASSFARHTEAFF. In DNA, the CDR3 is TGTGCCAGCAGTTTCGCCAGGCACACTGAAGCTTTCTTT.

The CDR3 loop reads CASSPQGSYGYTF. The DNA for the CDR3 is TGTGCCAGCAGTCCACAGGGGAGCTATGGCTACACCTTC. The chain links TRBV28 to TRBJ1-2; 7 bases are shared with TRBD1. J lost 4 bases, V lost 5 bases, and 4 bases had no gene match. CDR3 length equals 13 residues. Per the germline V gene, CDR1 is MDHEN and CDR2 is SYDVKM.

The rearrangement uses TRBV27 and TRBJ2-7; a weak D match, TRBD2 (5 bases). Trimming cost V 0 bases and J 4 bases, with 7 bases left between them. Germline CDR1 is MNHEY and CDR2 is SMNVEV (reference sequence). This CDR3 region has 13 residues. For the CDR3, the DNA is TGTGCCAGCAGTTTATCTGCGGGTTACGAGCAGTACTTC. Translated, it gives CASSLSAGYEQYF.

This clone appeared a few times. The V gene is TRBV5-1, the J gene TRBJ2-3; tentatively, D is TRBD2 (6 bases). Germline CDR1 SGHRS, CDR2 YFSETQ. The CDR3 is 13 residues long. Trimming took off 7 bases at V and 3 bases at J, with 12 bases between the two ends. In DNA form, the CDR3 reads TGCGCCAGCCATGGAGGGTCGACAGATACGCAGTATTTT. Encoded protein: CASHGGSTDTQYF.

This chain connects TRBV5-4 to TRBJ1-4, with 8 bases fitting TRBD1. Germline V lookup: CDR1 SGHNT, CDR2 YYREEE (reference sequence). CDR3 length: 15 amino acids. Trimming took 4 bases from V and 8 from J; bases not matched to a gene: 10. DNA for the CDR3: TGTGCCAGCAGCCTACAGGGGGATGTAGTCGAAAAACTGTTTTTT. Its translation is CASSLQGDVVEKLFF.

The chain recombines TRBV7-6 with TRBJ2-1; D is possibly TRBD2 (6 bases). The CDR3 consists of 13 residues. CDR1 SGHVS and CDR2 FNYEAQ come from the germline V gene. Trimming stripped 4 bases from V and 9 bases from J, with 13 bases between. The CDR3 sequence is CASSSLGGREQFF. The CDR3 DNA is TGTGCCAGCAGCTCCCTGGGGGGACGTGAGCAGTTCTTC.

The chain carries TRBV6-6 and TRBJ2-1; 11 bases line up with TRBD2. With 6 bases clipped from V and 4 bases from J, the junction kept 5 bases outside the gene matches. From germline, CDR1 is MNHNY and CDR2 SVGAGI (reference sequence). The CDR3 length is 15 residues. The CDR3: CASRPTSGAYNEQFF. The CDR3 bases are TGTGCCAGCAGACCGACTAGCGGGGCGTACAATGAGCAGTTCTTC.

The chain couples TRBV6-5 to TRBJ1-5; D is possibly TRBD1 (6 bases). V shed 6 bases and J shed 0 bases, with 9 bases lying between them. Germline V gene lookup returns CDR1 MNHEY and CDR2 SVGAGI. The CDR3 is 14 amino acids. The CDR3 nucleotides are TGTGCCAGCAGGAAAGGGGGTAGCAATCAGCCCCAGCATTTT. Protein sequence: CASRKGGSNQPQHF.

V and J are TRBV10-3 and TRBJ1-1; 9 positions agree with TRBD1. Trimming removed 5 bases from V and 0 bases from J; junction bases left unmatched: 4. Germline V gene lookup returns CDR1 ENHRY and CDR2 SYGVKD. The CDR3 is 15 residues long. CDR3 residues: CAISPGQGLNTEAFF. Here the CDR3 DNA reads TGTGCCATCAGTCCGGGACAGGGATTGAACACTGAAGCTTTCTTT.

V usage is TRBV6-6 and J usage is TRBJ1-1, with TRBD1 as a possible D gene (6 bases). From germline, CDR1 is MNHNY and CDR2 SVGAGI (reference sequence). The CDR3 is 15 residues long. The V end lost 0 bases, the J end lost 6 bases, and 14 bases lay between the germline ends. CDR3 residues: CASSYSFNTGPEAFF. For the CDR3, the DNA is TGTGCCAGCAGTTACTCCTTTAATACAGGGCCTGAAGCTTTCTTT.

Details on this clone: The sample has other DNA sequences that encode this CDR3 too. The chain couples TRBV28 to TRBJ1-2, with D maybe TRBD1 (5 bases). Germline CDR1 reads MDHEN; CDR2 reads SYDVKM. The CDR3 extends over 12 amino acids. V lost 2 bases to trimming and J lost 4 bases, with 5 bases between them. CDR3 coding DNA: TGTGCCAGCAGTTTAAGGGGCTATGGCTACACCTTC. Its protein product is CASSLRGYGYTF.

J is TRBJ1-4 and V is TRBV27, with D maybe TRBD1 (5 bases). Trimming took 8 bases from V and 7 from J, leaving 20 bases between them. Germline CDR1 and CDR2: MNHEY and SMNVEV (reference sequence). This CDR3 comprises 15 residues. CDR3 sequence reads: CASRNQQVVGEKLFF. The CDR3 DNA follows: TGTGCCAGCCGTAACCAACAGGTGGTGGGTGAAAAACTGTTTTTT.

This clone was seen only a few times. The chain couples TRBV5-1 to TRBJ1-5; D possibly corresponds to TRBD1 (5 bases). The V gene lost 4 bases and the J gene lost 1 base, with 15 bases spanning the gap. The CDR3 loop spans 16 amino acids. Germline CDR1 SGHRS, CDR2 YFSETQ. As DNA, the CDR3 is TGCGCCAGCAGCCTAGAGGCAGGGCAAAGCAATCAGCCCCAGCATTTT. As protein: CASSLEAGQSNQPQHF.

The V gene is TRBV28, the J gene TRBJ2-7; D is ambiguous. CDR1 is MDHEN, CDR2 SYDVKM, per germline. V lost 3 bases, J lost 3 bases, and 6 bases lay in between. There are 12 residues in the CDR3. CDR3 region: CASSLGNYEQYF. CDR3 in DNA: TGTGCCAGCAGTTTGGGCAACTACGAGCAGTACTTC. Based on the CDR3 plus reference TRBV28 and TRBJ2-7, the full variable domain is DVKVTQSSRYLVKRTGEKVFLECVQDMDHENMFWYRQDPGLGLRLIYFSYDVKMKEKGDIPEGYSVSREKKERFSLILESASTNQTSMYLCASSLGNYEQYFGPGTRLTVT.

The gene calls are TRBV19 and TRBJ1-2; D remains ambiguous. Trimming took off 6 bases at V and 7 bases at J, with 15 bases between the two ends. This CDR3 is built from 13 residues. Germline assignment: CDR1 LNHDA and CDR2 SQIVND (reference sequence). The DNA of the CDR3 is TGTGCCAGTAGACAGCCGATTTCCTCTGGCTACACCTTC. Protein product: CASRQPISSGYTF.

In this sample, this clone turned up once. The genes are TRBV7-2 and TRBJ2-1, with TRBD2 matching 13 bases. This CDR3 comprises 16 residues. V dropped 5 bases and J dropped 9; count of bases not matched to a gene: 10. Germline V gene data show CDR1 as SGHTA and CDR2 as FQGNSA. The CDR3 bases are TGTGCCAGCAGCACGACTAGCGGGAGGATCTTAGGTGAGCAGTTCTTC. Amino acids: CASSTTSGRILGEQFF.

There are a few counts of this clone. The J gene is TRBJ2-3, the V gene TRBV9; 7 bases agree with TRBD1. The CDR3 spans 16 residues. Germline V lookup: CDR1 SGDLS, CDR2 YYNGEE. V was pared by 4 bases and J by 4 bases, with 12 bases of the junction left unmatched. Here the CDR3 reads CASSPTQGWTADTQYF. DNA of the CDR3: TGTGCCAGCAGCCCAACACAGGGGTGGACGGCAGATACGCAGTATTTT.

This CDR3 is CASSREWGETQYF. Here the CDR3 DNA reads TGTGCCAGCAGCCGGGAGTGGGGGGAGACCCAGTACTTC. The rearrangement links TRBV7-9 to TRBJ2-5, with a possible D match to TRBD2 (6 bases). This CDR3 is built from 13 residues. Trimming took off 5 bases at V and 5 bases at J, with 12 bases between the two ends. Germline V lookup: CDR1 SEHNR, CDR2 FQNEAQ (reference sequence).

V gene TRBV27 combines with J gene TRBJ1-1, with 11 bases that match TRBD1. Unmatched junction bases numbered 9, after V lost 8 bases and J lost 1 base. CDR1 MNHEY and CDR2 SMNVEV come from the germline V gene (reference sequence). There are 16 residues in the CDR3. This CDR3 reads CASRDGQGAKNTEAFF. The DNA for the CDR3 is TGTGCCAGCCGTGACGGACAGGGGGCTAAGAACACTGAAGCTTTCTTT.

In DNA, the CDR3 is TGCAGCGTTGGAGGGATAACAGGGCGGGAGCAGTACTTC. It specifies CSVGGITGREQYF. This rearrangement joins TRBV29-1 to TRBJ2-7; a weak D match, TRBD1 (6 bases). Trimming took 4 bases from V and 7 from J, leaving 17 bases between them. This CDR3 contains 13 residues. Looked up from germline, CDR1 is SQVTM and CDR2 is ANQGSEA.